These 23 T cell receptor beta chains share one sample of origin, sequenced in a study of blood T cell repertoires in COVID-19. TCRdb keeps only in-frame clones here, not all; method: immunoSEQ multiplex PCR. Among over 350,000 clones, roughly nine tenths were seen once, and the ten largest hold just under 2%. The sample comprised PBMCs or T cells enriched from blood (not recorded which). The receptors shown here come from a woman in her late teens or twenties with acute COVID-19.

This clone was counted once. This chain joins TRBV5-1 and TRBJ2-7; 14 bases are shared with TRBD2. The ends lost 3 bases at V and 2 bases at J; junction bases unmatched: 10. The germline CDR1 and CDR2 sequences are SGHRS and YFSETQ. This CDR3 region has 18 residues. In DNA, the CDR3 is TGCGCCAGCAGCTCCACCGGGACTAGCGGGGGTCGAACCTACGAGCAGTACTTC. Protein: CASSSTGTSGGRTYEQYF.

The chain uses TRBV29-1 and TRBJ1-2; D uncertain. Germline V gives CDR1 SQVTM, CDR2 ANQGSEA. V lost 5 bases and J lost 0, with 13 bases in between. The CDR3 totals 14 residues. The CDR3, as DNA: TGCAGCGTTCCGACCGGGGATACTAACTATGGCTACACCTTC. This codes for CSVPTGDTNYGYTF.

The chain is built from TRBV3-1 (or the pseudogene TRBV3-2) and TRBJ2-2; 7 nucleotides align to TRBD1. Trimming removed 0 bases from V and 2 bases from J; junction bases left unmatched: 6. Germline values: CDR1 LGHDT, CDR2 YNNKEL (reference sequence). This CDR3 is 17 amino acids long. Here the CDR3 reads CASSQDKHRGNTGELFF. CDR3 coding DNA: TGTGCCAGCAGCCAAGACAAACACAGGGGTAACACCGGGGAGCTGTTTTTT.

The CDR3 sequence: CASSEAFSGYKETQYF. CDR3 sequence (DNA): TGTGCCAGCAGTGAAGCCTTCAGCGGCTACAAAGAGACCCAGTACTTC. The chain uses TRBV2 and TRBJ2-5; maybe TRBD2 (5 bases). The length of the CDR3 is 16 residues. The germline V gene has CDR1 SNHLY and CDR2 FYNNEI. V lost 0 bases and J lost 3, with 14 bases in between.

The V call is TRBV9, the J call TRBJ1-6; the D is unclear. The CDR3 length is 17 residues. V shed 4 bases and J shed 0 bases, with 14 bases lying between them. Germline V gives CDR1 SGDLS, CDR2 YYNGEE. CDR3 in amino acids: CASSPDSQSSYNSPLHF. Written as DNA, the CDR3 is TGTGCCAGCAGCCCGGACTCCCAGAGCTCCTATAATTCACCCCTCCACTTT. Full variable domain (remainder filled in from reference TRBV9 and TRBJ1-6): DSGVTQTPKHLITATGQRVTLRCSPRSGDLSVYWYQQSLDQGLQFLIQYYNGEERAKGNILERFSAQQFPDLHSELNLSSLELGDSALYFCASSPDSQSSYNSPLHFGNGTRLTVT.

Only one count was recorded for this clone. CDR3 region: CASSSQRAMNTEAFF. The CDR3 DNA follows: TGTGCCAGCAGTTCTCAGAGGGCCATGAACACTGAAGCTTTCTTT. The chain combines TRBV6-5 with TRBJ1-1; D gene uncertain. Germline assignment: CDR1 MNHEY and CDR2 SVGAGI. The CDR3 has 15 amino acids. The V end lost 4 bases, the J end lost 0 bases, and 12 bases lay between the germline ends.

The V call is TRBV5-1, the J call TRBJ2-1, with TRBD2 matching 11 bases. Germline CDR1 SGHRS, CDR2 YFSETQ. CDR3 size: 15 residues. V shed 3 bases, J shed 5 bases, and the junction held 4 bases outside the gene matches. The CDR3 bases are TGCGCCAGCAGCTCTAGCGGGGGGCCTAACAATGAGCAGTTCTTC. It specifies CASSSSGGPNNEQFF.

V is TRBV30 and J is TRBJ1-5, with D perhaps TRBD1 (5 bases). Looked up from germline, CDR1 is GTSNPN and CDR2 is SVGIG (reference sequence). V gave up 4 bases and J gave up 9 bases, with 13 bases separating them. The CDR3 loop spans 12 amino acids. The CDR3 nucleotides are TGTGCCTGGAAGCAGGGCTCTGGGCCCCAGCATTTT. This codes for CAWKQGSGPQHF.

V usage is TRBV4-1 and J usage is TRBJ2-7; no clear D. CDR1 is MGHRA and CDR2 is YSYEKL in the germline V gene. The CDR3 spans 14 residues. The V end was cut by 2 bases, the J end by 3 bases, with 11 bases between. CDR3 sequence reads: CASSQIATGYEQYF. CDR3 DNA: TGCGCCAGCAGCCAAATCGCTACCGGCTACGAGCAGTACTTC.

This chain links TRBV15 with TRBJ1-2; possible D gene TRBD1, 6 bases. Looked up from germline, CDR1 is LNHNV and CDR2 is YYDKDF (reference sequence). With 0 bases removed from V and 6 bases from J, the gap between germline ends came to 14 bases. This CDR3 has 15 amino acids. In DNA, the CDR3 is TGTGCCACCAGCAGAGACCGCGGGGGGCGCGATGGCTACACCTTC. The encoded protein is CATSRDRGGRDGYTF.

The chain uses TRBV6-5 and TRBJ2-5, with a possible D match to TRBD1 (6 bases). This CDR3 is built from 13 residues. V was shortened by 6 bases and J by 2 bases, with 10 bases between the two germline ends. Germline V lookup: CDR1 MNHEY, CDR2 SVGAGI. CDR3 sequence (DNA): TGTGCCAGCAGCTGGACAGAGCAAGAGACCCAGTACTTC. This sequence encodes CASSWTEQETQYF.

The V call is TRBV4-1, the J call TRBJ2-5, with D perhaps matching TRBD1 (6 bases). The V gene lost 3 bases and the J gene lost 4 bases, with 18 bases spanning the gap. This CDR3 is 16 amino acids long. Germline V gene sequence: CDR1 MGHRA, CDR2 YSYEKL. CDR3: CASSQGAQGFRETQYF. The CDR3 DNA reads TGCGCCAGCAGCCAGGGTGCACAGGGATTTCGAGAGACCCAGTACTTC.

This sequence joins TRBV10-3 and TRBJ2-7; 8 bases fit TRBD2. The CDR3 is 14 residues long. The J segment lost 0 bases and the V segment lost 2 bases, leaving 0 bases of the junction unmatched. From germline, CDR1 is ENHRY and CDR2 SYGVKD. CDR3 in amino acids: CAISETSGSYEQYF. The CDR3 DNA is TGTGCCATCAGTGAGACTAGCGGCTCCTACGAGCAGTACTTC.

About this clone: The same CDR3 arises from other DNA sequences in this sample as well. The V and J genes are TRBV5-4 and TRBJ2-5, with 7 bases fitting TRBD1. The CDR3 sequence is 15 residues long. Per germline, CDR1 SGHNT and CDR2 YYREEE (reference sequence). Trimming cost V 2 bases and J 2 bases; bases outside gene matches: 6. The CDR3: CASSLRQGGQETQYF. The CDR3 nucleotides are TGTGCCAGCAGCTTACGACAGGGTGGTCAAGAGACCCAGTACTTC.

This chain joins TRBV4-1 and TRBJ1-5, with no clear D. V was trimmed by 2 bases and J by 6 bases, leaving 14 bases between them. The CDR3 spans 15 residues. Germline V gene lookup returns CDR1 MGHRA and CDR2 YSYEKL. CDR3 coding DNA: TGCGCCAGCAGCCAACAGTTGGCAGAAAGTCAGCCCCAGCATTTT. Its translation: CASSQQLAESQPQHF.

This chain uses TRBV27 with TRBJ2-7, with D perhaps TRBD2 (5 bases). The CDR3 has 11 amino acids. Germline V gene lookup returns CDR1 MNHEY and CDR2 SMNVEV (reference sequence). The ends were cut back, 4 bases at V and 7 bases at J, with 8 bases in the middle. The CDR3 sequence: CASSYGSEQYF. The CDR3 bases are TGTGCCAGCAGTTATGGGAGTGAGCAGTACTTC.

This clone has more than one count but fewer than ten. The V and J genes are TRBV29-1 and TRBJ2-2; D is possibly TRBD1 (5 bases). This CDR3 comprises 14 residues. Between the trimmed V and J ends, which lost 7 bases and 0 bases, there was a span of 12 bases. The germline V gene has CDR1 SQVTM and CDR2 ANQGSEA. The CDR3 reads CSGLGAANTGELFF. The CDR3 DNA reads as TGCAGCGGGCTAGGGGCGGCGAACACCGGGGAGCTGTTTTTT.

This rearrangement joins TRBV3-1 (or the pseudogene TRBV3-2) to TRBJ1-6; no clear D gene. Germline-derived CDR1 and CDR2 are LGHDT and YNNKEL (reference sequence). Trimming stripped 6 bases from V and 7 bases from J, with 19 bases between. This CDR3 is 16 amino acids long. The CDR3 DNA reads as TGTGCCAGCAGGGGAGGAGGGTTCCTCTCGAATTCACCCCTCCACTTT. Its translation: CASRGGGFLSNSPLHF.

The gene calls are TRBV27 and TRBJ1-1; TRBD1 agrees at 8 bases. Germline V gene sequence: CDR1 MNHEY, CDR2 SMNVEV (reference sequence). The CDR3 contains 21 residues. After removal of 0 bases from V and 0 bases from J, the junction contained 18 bases not matched to a gene. CDR3 residues: CASSLSELEPDRDELNTEAFF. The CDR3 region has the DNA TGTGCCAGCAGTTTATCAGAGTTGGAGCCGGACAGGGATGAACTGAACACTGAAGCTTTCTTT.

This rearrangement joins TRBV7-9 to TRBJ1-1; TRBD1 agrees at 10 bases. The V segment lost 1 base and the J segment 2 bases; nucleotides outside the gene matches: 13. In germline, CDR1 is SEHNR, CDR2 FQNEAQ (reference sequence). The CDR3 is made up of 19 amino acids. CDR3 nucleotides: TGTGCCAGCAGCTTAGGGTTTAGGGCTGGACAGGGGGAAAACACTGAAGCTTTCTTT. Its protein is CASSLGFRAGQGENTEAFF.

This chain uses TRBV7-8 with TRBJ1-6, with D perhaps matching TRBD1 (6 bases). The germline V and J ends were trimmed by 4 bases and 9 bases, with 16 bases remaining between them. The CDR3 is 15 residues long. From germline, CDR1 is SGHVS and CDR2 FQNEAQ. In DNA, the CDR3 is TGTGCCAGCAGCTCGGGGACACCTTCGGGTTCACCCCTCCACTTT. Amino acids: CASSSGTPSGSPLHF.

This sequence joins TRBV24-1 and TRBJ2-1; the match to TRBD2 covers 10 bases. The length of the CDR3 is 17 residues. With 5 bases clipped from V and 5 bases from J, the junction kept 11 bases outside the gene matches. Germline CDR1 and CDR2: KGHDR and SFDVKD. DNA of the CDR3: TGTGCCACCAGTGGGCCTAGCGGGAGTCTTCTCCACAATGAGCAGTTCTTC. This translates into CATSGPSGSLLHNEQFF.

This clone was found once. V is TRBV28 and J is TRBJ2-3; 7 nucleotides match TRBD2. Germline CDR1 and CDR2: MDHEN and SYDVKM. The CDR3 contains 17 residues. The ends lost 3 bases at V and 2 bases at J; junction bases unmatched: 11. DNA of the CDR3: TGTGCCAGCAGTTTGGTAGGCCTAGCGGAAACCACAGATACGCAGTATTTT. Its protein product is CASSLVGLAETTDTQYF.